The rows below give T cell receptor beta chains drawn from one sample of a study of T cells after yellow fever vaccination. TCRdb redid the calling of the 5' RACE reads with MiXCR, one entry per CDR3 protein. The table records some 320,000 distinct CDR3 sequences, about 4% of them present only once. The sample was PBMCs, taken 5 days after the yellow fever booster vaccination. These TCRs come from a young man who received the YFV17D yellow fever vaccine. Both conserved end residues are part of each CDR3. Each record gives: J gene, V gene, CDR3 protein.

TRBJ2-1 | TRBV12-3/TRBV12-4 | CASSLGLAASSYNEQFF
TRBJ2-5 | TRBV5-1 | CASSLELETQYF
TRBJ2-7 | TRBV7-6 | CASSLETAYEQYF
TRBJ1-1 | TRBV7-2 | CASSSSQGPNTEAFF
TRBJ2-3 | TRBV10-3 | CAIHPGRGASTDTQFF
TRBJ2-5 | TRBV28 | CASRSGGTWETQYF
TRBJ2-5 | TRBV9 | CASSAQDLQTQYF
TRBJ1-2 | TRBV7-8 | CASRPDRPLSAYTF
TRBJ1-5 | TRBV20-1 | CSAIPDRDQPQHF
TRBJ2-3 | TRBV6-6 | CASAPNVDTQYF
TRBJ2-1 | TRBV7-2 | CASSLRSRGVRSNEQFF